Sequencing of this TCR beta chain was carried out in a study of human T cells and chemical hapten exposure. Study-wide background: The study enrolled mostly female patients with alopecia areata, totalis or universalis.

This clonotype came up many times. The CDR3 covers 14 residues. The V gene lost 4 bases and the J gene lost 0 bases, with 4 bases spanning the gap. Germline V lookup: CDR1 WNHNN, CDR2 SYGVQD (reference sequence). The study's library attached unique molecular identifiers to single cDNA molecules. A single record per CDR3 protein comes from TCRdb applying MiXCR to the RACE reads. The sample yields tens of thousands of distinct CDR3 sequences, roughly an eighth seen once. Time point defined: patch test 3, about 24 weeks after DPC sensitization. Treatment described: therapeutic diphenylcyclopropenone sensitization with weekly scalp DPC. The total RNA was obtained from whole blood that was not fractionated.

This material consisted of whole blood, taken in connection with sensitization to the hapten diphenylcyclopropenone (DPC). The receptor comes from a woman aged 35 to 49 with alopecia areata. Some clones in this sample may be carry-over from other donors' samples. The V and J genes are TRBV10-1 and TRBJ2-6; no firm D call. CDR3 nucleotide sequence: TGCGCCAGCAGTGCGGGCTCTGGGGCCAACGTCCTGACTTTC. Amino acids: CASSAGSGANVLTF.